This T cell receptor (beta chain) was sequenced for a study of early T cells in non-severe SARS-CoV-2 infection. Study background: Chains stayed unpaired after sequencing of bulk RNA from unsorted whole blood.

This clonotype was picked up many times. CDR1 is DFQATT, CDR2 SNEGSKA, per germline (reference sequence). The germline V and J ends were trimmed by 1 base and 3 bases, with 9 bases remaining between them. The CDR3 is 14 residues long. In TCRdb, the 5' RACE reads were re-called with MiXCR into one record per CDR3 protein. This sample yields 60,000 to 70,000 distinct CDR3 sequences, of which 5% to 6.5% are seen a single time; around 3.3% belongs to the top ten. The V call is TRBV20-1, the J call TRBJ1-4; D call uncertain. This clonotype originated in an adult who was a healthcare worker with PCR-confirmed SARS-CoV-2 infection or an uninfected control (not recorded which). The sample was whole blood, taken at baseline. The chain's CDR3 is CSARGHGANEKLFF. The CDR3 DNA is TGCAGTGCTAGAGGGCATGGGGCTAATGAAAAACTGTTTTTT.